These 25 T cell receptor beta chains were sequenced from one sample in a study of molecular identifiers for immune sequencing clone quantification. MiXCR, run by TCRdb on the PCR reads, gives a single entry per CDR3 protein. The sample yields about 65,000 distinct CDR3 sequences, roughly 17% seen once. The sample consisted of naive CD8+ T cells from blood, with Jurkat cell RNA spiked in. Documented subset: FACS-sorted CD8+CD4-CCR7+CD45RA+ naive T cells. These receptors came from a human donor in good health. Some libraries in this study had Jurkat cell RNA spiked in.

In this sample, this clonotype turned up many times. The chain is built from TRBV6-6 and TRBJ1-2; D is unclear. The ends were cut back, 10 bases at V and 2 bases at J, with 23 bases in the middle. Germline V gene data show CDR1 as MNHNY and CDR2 as SVGAGI (reference sequence). The CDR3 has 16 residues. CDR3 sequence reads: CATRLASVYTNYGYTF. The CDR3 DNA is TGTGCCACCAGGTTGGCCTCAGTATACACGAACTATGGCTACACCTTC.

This clonotype was counted a few times. V usage is TRBV27 and J usage is TRBJ2-1; D may be TRBD2 (6 bases). The CDR3 contains 15 residues. Trimming shortened V by 9 bases and J by 6 bases, and 21 bases separated the two germline ends. Germline-derived CDR1 and CDR2 are MNHEY and SMNVEV (reference sequence). Here the CDR3 reads CASSLGDSRFNEQFF. CDR3 DNA sequence: TGTGCCAGTTCTTTGGGGGACTCGAGATTCAATGAGCAGTTCTTC.

This clonotype was recorded many times. The CDR3 DNA reads TGTGCCAGCAGCTTTGGGACAGGGTCCTATGGCTACACCTTC. Translating it yields CASSFGTGSYGYTF. The rearrangement joins TRBV5-6 to TRBJ1-2; 9 nucleotides align to TRBD1. Looked up from germline, CDR1 is SGHDT and CDR2 is YYEEEE. The CDR3 loop spans 14 amino acids. The V segment lost 2 bases and the J segment 4 bases; nucleotides outside the gene matches: 3.

Turning to this clonotype: This CDR3 fails to terminate in the conserved phenylalanine or tryptophan, so it likely reflects a read error. The limits of the CDR3 on the DNA are not certain, so only TCRdb's listed CDR3 is given. The rearrangement uses TRBV7-9 and TRBJ1-3. From its first to its last residue, the CDR3 has 16 amino acids. Germline CDR1 and CDR2: SEHNR and FQNEAQ (reference sequence). The CDR3 loop is CASSLGPGGAGNTIHL.

This clonotype has at least ten counts. J is TRBJ2-2 and V is TRBV6-4; 7 positions match TRBD1. Trimming at V came to 0 bases and at J to 2 bases, leaving 15 bases not matched to a gene. From germline, CDR1 is MRHNA and CDR2 SNTAGT. This CDR3 is built from 20 residues. CDR3 amino acids: CASSDSIGLYGTDNTGELFF. The CDR3 DNA sequence: TGTGCCAGCAGTGACTCGATAGGCTTATACGGGACAGATAACACCGGGGAGCTGTTTTTT.

Ten or more counts support this clonotype. This chain joins TRBV15 and TRBJ2-3; TRBD2 matches 13 bases. The length of the CDR3 is 16 residues. Germline CDR1 LNHNV, CDR2 YYDKDF (reference sequence). The ends lost 6 bases at V and 0 bases at J; junction bases unmatched: 3. This CDR3 is CATRGTSGMSTDTQYF. The CDR3 DNA follows: TGTGCCACCAGGGGGACTAGCGGGATGAGCACAGATACGCAGTATTTT.

This clonotype was observed at least ten times. The chain couples TRBV11-2 to TRBJ2-1; 16 bases are a match to TRBD2. The CDR3 is 19 amino acids. Germline CDR1 and CDR2: SGHAT and FQNNGV. Trimming cost V 4 bases and J 2 bases; bases outside gene matches: 8. Here the CDR3 DNA reads TGTGCCAGCAGCTCTCCTCCGGGACTAGCGGGAGGGCCCTACAATGAGCAGTTCTTC. It is translated as CASSSPPGLAGGPYNEQFF.

This clonotype was counted ten times or more. The J gene is TRBJ1-1, the V gene TRBV7-2, with D hard to call. With 7 bases removed from V and 0 bases from J, the gap between germline ends came to 12 bases. This CDR3 is built from 14 residues. The germline V gene has CDR1 SGHTA and CDR2 FQGNSA. CDR3 residues: CASITLALNTEAFF. The CDR3 bases are TGTGCCAGCATCACGCTTGCCCTGAACACTGAAGCTTTCTTT.

Comments on this clonotype: Germline is not matched at one junction end, which may reflect a read error. The gene calls are TRBV11-1 and TRBJ2-1, with D maybe TRBD2 (5 bases). Germline V gene sequence: CDR1 SGHAT, CDR2 FQDESV (reference sequence). CDR3 length: 14 amino acids. The DNA of the CDR3 is TGTGCCAGCAGCGCTGTGACTGACTACAATGAGCAGCTCTTC. Protein: CASSAVTDYNEQLF.

This clonotype was counted at least ten times. The chain has TRBV3-1 and TRBJ2-3, with 7 bases identical to TRBD2. Germline-derived CDR1 and CDR2 are LGHDT and YNNKEL (reference sequence). V was clipped by 0 bases and J by 6 bases; unmatched bases: 18. This CDR3 comprises 19 residues. As DNA, the CDR3 is TGTGCCAGCAGCCAAGATGGAGTAGGGCCTAGCGGAGGGGAGGATACGCAGTATTTT. Translation gives CASSQDGVGPSGGEDTQYF.

On this clonotype: Being one base from a much bigger clone, this may be a read error. The chain recombines TRBV11-2 with TRBJ2-4; D may be TRBD2 (6 bases). Trimming took 7 bases from V and 4 from J, leaving 14 bases between them. The CDR3 length is 14 residues. Germline V gives CDR1 SGHAT, CDR2 FQNNGV. CDR3 region: CASKERAEKNIQYF. As DNA, the CDR3 is TGTGCCAGCAAAGAGCGGGCGGAAAAAAACATTCAGTACTTC.

The chain recombines TRBV11-2 with TRBJ1-1, with D unresolved. The CDR3 is made up of 11 amino acids. Between the trimmed V and J ends, which lost 6 bases and 11 bases, there was a span of 13 bases. Germline CDR1 SGHAT, CDR2 FQNNGV. The CDR3 region has the DNA TGTGCCAGCAGGAACACGGCGGATGCTTTCTTT. Translation: CASRNTADAFF. The variable domain in full, completed from reference TRBV11-2 and TRBJ1-1, reads EAGVAQSPRYKIIEKRQSVAFWCNPISGHATLYWYQQILGQGPKLLIQFQNNGVVDDSQLPKDRFSAERLKGVDSTLKIQPAKLEDSAVYLCASRNTADAFFGQGTRLTVV.

On this clonotype itself: The junction does not match germline at one end; this may be a read error. The rearrangement uses TRBV20-1 and TRBJ2-1, with D unclear. The CDR3 is 15 amino acids. Looked up from germline, CDR1 is DFQATT and CDR2 is SNEGSKA (reference sequence). The CDR3 DNA sequence: TGCGGTGCTAAGGCGCTCGGTTTCTCCTACAATGAGCAGTTCTTC. Translation: CGAKALGFSYNEQFF.

The sample holds many counts of this clonotype. The chain combines TRBV5-1 with TRBJ2-3; D ambiguous. The germline V and J ends were trimmed by 9 bases and 3 bases, with 11 bases remaining between them. The CDR3 consists of 12 residues. Germline CDR1 is SGHRS and CDR2 is YFSETQ. CDR3 nucleotide sequence: TGCGCCATCCTTACCTCGACAGATACGCAGTATTTT. Translation gives CAILTSTDTQYF.

This clonotype was counted many times. V and J are TRBV25-1 and TRBJ1-2; perhaps TRBD1 as D (5 bases). The germline V and J ends were trimmed by 6 bases and 4 bases, with 12 bases remaining between them. CDR3 length: 13 amino acids. Germline V gives CDR1 MGHDK, CDR2 SYGVNS. As DNA, the CDR3 is TGTGCCAGCAGCCTCCAAGACAGCTATGGCTACACCTTC. Translating it yields CASSLQDSYGYTF.

This chain connects TRBV5-5 to TRBJ1-2; 8 bases agree with TRBD1. J gave up 4 bases and V 0 bases, and 14 bases lay outside the gene matches. The CDR3 extends over 18 amino acids. Germline V CDR1 and CDR2: SGHKS, YYEKEE (reference sequence). The DNA of the CDR3 is TGTGCCAGCAGCTTGGTGGTCGTGGGGACAGGAGGATCCTATGGCTACACCTTC. Translation: CASSLVVVGTGGSYGYTF. The full variable domain, in which reference TRBV5-5 and TRBJ1-2 provide the parts outside the CDR3, is DAGVTQSPTHLIKTRGQQVTLRCSPISGHKSVSWYQQVLGQGPQFIFQYYEKEERGRGNFPDRFSARQFPNYSSELNVNALLLGDSALYLCASSLVVVGTGGSYGYTFGSGTRLTVV.

This clonotype has ten or more counts. J is TRBJ2-7 and V is TRBV5-5; D possibly corresponds to TRBD2 (5 bases). The CDR3 is made up of 17 amino acids. Between the trimmed V and J ends, which lost 0 bases and 3 bases, there was a span of 19 bases. The V gene's germline CDR1 is SGHKS and CDR2 YYEKEE (reference sequence). CDR3 nucleotide sequence: TGTGCCAGCAGCTTGGCCGTCGGGGTGAACAGCTACTACGAGCAGTACTTC. Translating it yields CASSLAVGVNSYYEQYF.

The table lists this clonotype with many counts. This sequence joins TRBV4-1 and TRBJ2-7; D is perhaps TRBD2 (6 bases). The CDR3 has 16 residues. Germline lookup yields CDR1 MGHRA and CDR2 YSYEKL. Trimming removed 4 bases at V and 0 bases at J, with 16 bases between. For the CDR3, the DNA is TGCGCCAGCAGCCCTATCCCGGGAGCCCGCTCCTACGAGCAGTACTTC. Its translation: CASSPIPGARSYEQYF.

This clonotype showed up many times. This sequence joins TRBV27 and TRBJ2-7; D call uncertain. Germline V lookup: CDR1 MNHEY, CDR2 SMNVEV (reference sequence). The length of the CDR3 is 13 residues. The V end was cut by 5 bases, the J end by 3 bases, with 11 bases between. CDR3 sequence reads: CASSKNPGYEQYF. In DNA, the CDR3 is TGTGCCAGCAGTAAAAACCCGGGCTACGAGCAGTACTTC.

As regards this clonotype: A much larger clone lies one base from this, so it may be a read error. The chain uses TRBV2 and TRBJ2-2, with a tentative D call TRBD2 (6 bases). Germline values: CDR1 SNHLY, CDR2 FYNNEI. This CDR3 contains 16 residues. The CDR3 bases are TGTACCAGCAGGGACGTGGACGGGGGATACACCGGGGAGCTGTTTTTT. The encoded protein is CTSRDVDGGYTGELFF.

The genes are TRBV27 and TRBJ1-5, with D maybe TRBD1 (5 bases). This CDR3 has 15 amino acids. The ends were cut back, 1 base at V and 7 bases at J, with 14 bases in the middle. The V gene's germline CDR1 is MNHEY and CDR2 SMNVEV (reference sequence). The CDR3 spells CASSLFGAGGQPQHF. For the CDR3, the DNA is TGTGCCAGCAGTTTATTTGGGGCAGGAGGGCAGCCCCAGCATTTT.

The table lists this clonotype with many counts. The V and J genes are TRBV6-2 or TRBV6-3 and TRBJ2-3; 10 nucleotides line up with TRBD2. The CDR3 consists of 17 residues. The ends lost 6 bases at V and 4 bases at J; junction bases unmatched: 13. Germline V gives CDR1 MNHEY, CDR2 SVGEGT. CDR3 sequence reads: CASRPDEREGNPDTQYF. The CDR3 DNA is TGTGCCAGCAGACCCGACGAGCGGGAGGGCAATCCAGATACGCAGTATTTT.

For this clonotype: This may come from a read error, since a much larger clone is one base off. This chain uses TRBV2 with TRBJ1-1, with D possibly being TRBD1 (5 bases). Germline V gene sequence: CDR1 SNHLY, CDR2 FYNNEI. The length of the CDR3 is 13 residues. The CDR3 protein is CVIPGRKDTEAFF. CDR3 bases: TGTGTCATACCAGGGAGGAAGGACACTGAAGCTTTCTTT.

The CDR3 coding sequence is TGCAGCGTCCAGGGGCCGGGACTAGCGGGAGATGAGCAGTTCTTC. It is translated as CSVQGPGLAGDEQFF. The gene calls are TRBV29-1 and TRBJ2-1; 14 nucleotides line up with TRBD2. Trimming cost V 6 bases and J 8 bases; bases outside gene matches: 9. CDR3 length: 15 residues. CDR1 is SQVTM, CDR2 ANQGSEA, per germline.

This clonotype occurred a few times. The chain combines TRBV29-1 with TRBJ2-7; the match to TRBD2 covers 9 bases. Germline V gene sequence: CDR1 SQVTM, CDR2 ANQGSEA. V dropped 4 bases and J dropped 7; count of bases not matched to a gene: 2. The CDR3 totals 11 residues. The DNA of the CDR3 is TGCAGCGTTGTAGGACTAGCGGAGCAGTACTTC. Translation: CSVVGLAEQYF.